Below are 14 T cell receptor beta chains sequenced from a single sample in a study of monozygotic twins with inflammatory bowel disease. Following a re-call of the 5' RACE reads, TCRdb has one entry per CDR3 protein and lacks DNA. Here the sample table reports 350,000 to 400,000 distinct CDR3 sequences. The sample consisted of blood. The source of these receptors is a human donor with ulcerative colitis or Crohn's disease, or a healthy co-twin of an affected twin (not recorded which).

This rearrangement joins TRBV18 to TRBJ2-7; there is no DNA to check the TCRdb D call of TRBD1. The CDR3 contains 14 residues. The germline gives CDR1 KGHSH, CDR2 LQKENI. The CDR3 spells CASSLNRDSYEQYF.

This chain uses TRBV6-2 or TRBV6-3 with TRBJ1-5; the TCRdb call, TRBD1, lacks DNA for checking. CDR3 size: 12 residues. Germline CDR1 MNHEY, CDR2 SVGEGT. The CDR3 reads CASTPGKGPQHF.

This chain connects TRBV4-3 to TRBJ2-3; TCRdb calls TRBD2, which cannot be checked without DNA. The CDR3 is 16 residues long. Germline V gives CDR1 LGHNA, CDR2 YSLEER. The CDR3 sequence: CASRPGLAGGPDTQYF.

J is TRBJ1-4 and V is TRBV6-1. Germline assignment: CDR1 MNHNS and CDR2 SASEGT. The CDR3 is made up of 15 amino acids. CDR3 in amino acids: CASSEAGATNEKLFF.

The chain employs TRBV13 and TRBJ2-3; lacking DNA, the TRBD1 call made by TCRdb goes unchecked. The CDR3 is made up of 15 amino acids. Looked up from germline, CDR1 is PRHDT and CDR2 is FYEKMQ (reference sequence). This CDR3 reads CASSVFRGITDTQYF.

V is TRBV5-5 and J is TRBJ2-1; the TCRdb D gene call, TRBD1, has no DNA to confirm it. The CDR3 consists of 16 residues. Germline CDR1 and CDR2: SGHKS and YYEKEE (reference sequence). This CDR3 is CASSLRGDRSVDEQFF.

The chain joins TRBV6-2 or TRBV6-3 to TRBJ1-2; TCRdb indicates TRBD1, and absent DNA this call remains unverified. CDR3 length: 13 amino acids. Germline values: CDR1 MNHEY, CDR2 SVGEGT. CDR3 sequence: CASSYRENYGYAF.

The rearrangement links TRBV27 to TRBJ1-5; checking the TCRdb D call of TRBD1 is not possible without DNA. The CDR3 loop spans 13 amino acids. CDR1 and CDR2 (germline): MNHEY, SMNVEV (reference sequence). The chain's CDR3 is CASSWDINQPQHF.

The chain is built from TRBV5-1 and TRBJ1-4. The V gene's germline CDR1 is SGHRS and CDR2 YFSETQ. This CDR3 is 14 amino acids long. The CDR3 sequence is CASSMGQANEKLFF.

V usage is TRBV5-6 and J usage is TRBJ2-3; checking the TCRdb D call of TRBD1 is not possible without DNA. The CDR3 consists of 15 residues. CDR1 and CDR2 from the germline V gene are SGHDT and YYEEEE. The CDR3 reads CASSFETVGARAQYF.

This chain's CDR3 is CASSFTGNTIYF. V is TRBV7-2 and J is TRBJ1-3. Per germline, CDR1 SGHTA and CDR2 FQGNSA. The CDR3 sequence is 12 residues long.

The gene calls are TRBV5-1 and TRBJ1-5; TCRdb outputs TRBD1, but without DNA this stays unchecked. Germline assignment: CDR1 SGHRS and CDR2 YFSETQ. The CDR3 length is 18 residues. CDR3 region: CASSRPGQGMYSNQPQHF.

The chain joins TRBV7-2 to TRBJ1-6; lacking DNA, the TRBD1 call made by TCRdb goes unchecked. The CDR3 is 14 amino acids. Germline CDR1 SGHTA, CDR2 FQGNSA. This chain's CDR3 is CASTGTARNSPLHF.

CDR3 protein: CASSGLTEAFF. J is TRBJ1-1 and V is TRBV2; the D gene TCRdb calls, TRBD1, cannot be checked with no DNA. Germline CDR1 SNHLY, CDR2 FYNNEI. This CDR3 is 11 amino acids long.